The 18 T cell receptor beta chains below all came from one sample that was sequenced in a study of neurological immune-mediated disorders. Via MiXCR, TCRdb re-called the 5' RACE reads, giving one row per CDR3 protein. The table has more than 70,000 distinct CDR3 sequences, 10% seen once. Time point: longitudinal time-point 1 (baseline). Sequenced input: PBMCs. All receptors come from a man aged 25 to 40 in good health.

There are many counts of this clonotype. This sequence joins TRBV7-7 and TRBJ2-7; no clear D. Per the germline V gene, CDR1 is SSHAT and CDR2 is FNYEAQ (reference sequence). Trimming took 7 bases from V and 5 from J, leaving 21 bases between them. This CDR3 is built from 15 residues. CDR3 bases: TGTGCCAGCATCCCGCGTTACACGGCCCGCGACGAGCAGTACTTC. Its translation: CASIPRYTARDEQYF.

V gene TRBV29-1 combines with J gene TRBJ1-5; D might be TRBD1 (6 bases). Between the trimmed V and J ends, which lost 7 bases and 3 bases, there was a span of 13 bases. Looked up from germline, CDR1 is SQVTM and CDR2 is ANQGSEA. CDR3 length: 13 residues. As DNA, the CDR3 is TGCAGCGCCGTGGACAGCTACAATCAGCCCCAGCATTTT. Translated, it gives CSAVDSYNQPQHF.

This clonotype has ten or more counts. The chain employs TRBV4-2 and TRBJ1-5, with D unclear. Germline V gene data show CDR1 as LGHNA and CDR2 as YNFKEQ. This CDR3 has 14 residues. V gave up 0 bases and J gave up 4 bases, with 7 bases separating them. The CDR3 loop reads CASSQDRANQPQHF. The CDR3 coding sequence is TGTGCCAGCAGCCAAGATAGGGCTAATCAGCCCCAGCATTTT.

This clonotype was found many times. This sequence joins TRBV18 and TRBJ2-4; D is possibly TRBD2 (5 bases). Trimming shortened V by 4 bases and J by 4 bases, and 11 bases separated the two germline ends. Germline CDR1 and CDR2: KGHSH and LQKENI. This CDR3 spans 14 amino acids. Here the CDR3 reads CASSRNEGKNIQYF. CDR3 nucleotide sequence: TGTGCCAGCTCACGAAACGAGGGAAAAAACATTCAGTACTTC.

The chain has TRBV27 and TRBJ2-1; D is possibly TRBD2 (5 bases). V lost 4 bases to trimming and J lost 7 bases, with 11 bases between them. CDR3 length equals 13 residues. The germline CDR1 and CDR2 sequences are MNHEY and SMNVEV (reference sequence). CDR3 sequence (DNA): TGTGCCAGCAGTTGGGGAGCGAAAAATGAGCAGTTCTTC. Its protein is CASSWGAKNEQFF.

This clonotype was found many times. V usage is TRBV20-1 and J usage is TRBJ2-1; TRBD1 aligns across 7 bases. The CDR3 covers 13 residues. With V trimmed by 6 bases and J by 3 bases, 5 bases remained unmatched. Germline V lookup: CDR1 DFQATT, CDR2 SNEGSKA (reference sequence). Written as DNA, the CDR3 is TGCAGTGCCCGGGGACAGCTCTACAATGAGCAGTTCTTC. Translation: CSARGQLYNEQFF.

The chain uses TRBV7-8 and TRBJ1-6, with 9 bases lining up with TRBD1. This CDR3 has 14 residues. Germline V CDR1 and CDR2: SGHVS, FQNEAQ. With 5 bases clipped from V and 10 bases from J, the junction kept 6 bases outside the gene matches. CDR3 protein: CASSPRTGESPLHF. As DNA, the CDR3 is TGTGCCAGCAGCCCGAGGACAGGGGAATCACCCCTCCACTTT.

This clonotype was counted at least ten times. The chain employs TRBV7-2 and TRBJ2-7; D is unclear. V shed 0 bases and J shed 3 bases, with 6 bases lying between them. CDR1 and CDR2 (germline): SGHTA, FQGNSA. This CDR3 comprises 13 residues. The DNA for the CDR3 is TGTGCCAGCAGCTTAGCCCCGTTCTACGAGCAGTACTTC. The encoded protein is CASSLAPFYEQYF.

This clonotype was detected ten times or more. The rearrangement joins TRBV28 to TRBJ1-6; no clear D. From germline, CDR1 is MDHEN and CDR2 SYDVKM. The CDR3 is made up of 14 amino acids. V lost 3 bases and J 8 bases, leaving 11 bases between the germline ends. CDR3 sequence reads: CASSLPGSHSPLHF. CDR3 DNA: TGTGCCAGCAGTTTGCCGGGTAGCCATTCACCCCTCCACTTT.

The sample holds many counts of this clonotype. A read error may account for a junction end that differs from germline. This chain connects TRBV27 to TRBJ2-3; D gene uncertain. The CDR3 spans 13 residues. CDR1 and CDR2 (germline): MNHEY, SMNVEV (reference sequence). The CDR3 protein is CASSFSSTDTQYF. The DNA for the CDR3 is TGCGCCAGCAGCTTCTCTAGCACAGATACGCAGTATTTT.

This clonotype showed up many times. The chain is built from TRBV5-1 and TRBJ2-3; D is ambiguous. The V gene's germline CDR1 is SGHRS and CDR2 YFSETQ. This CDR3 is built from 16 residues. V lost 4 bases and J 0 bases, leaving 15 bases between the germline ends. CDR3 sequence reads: CASSLGPLGSTDTQYF. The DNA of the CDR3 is TGCGCCAGCAGCCTCGGCCCTCTCGGGAGCACAGATACGCAGTATTTT.

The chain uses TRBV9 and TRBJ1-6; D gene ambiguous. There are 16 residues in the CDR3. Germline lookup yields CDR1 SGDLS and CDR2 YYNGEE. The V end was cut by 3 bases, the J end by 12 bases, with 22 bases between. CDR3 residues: CASSDGKAGSSGPLHF. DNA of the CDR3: TGTGCCAGCAGCGACGGGAAGGCAGGTTCGTCTGGACCCCTCCACTTT.

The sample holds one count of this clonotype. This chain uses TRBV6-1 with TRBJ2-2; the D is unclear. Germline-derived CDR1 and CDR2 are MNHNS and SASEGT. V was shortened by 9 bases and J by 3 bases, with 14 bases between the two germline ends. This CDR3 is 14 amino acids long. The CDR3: CASRIGLYTGELFF. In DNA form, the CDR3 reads TGTGCCAGTCGGATAGGGTTGTACACCGGGGAGCTGTTTTTT.

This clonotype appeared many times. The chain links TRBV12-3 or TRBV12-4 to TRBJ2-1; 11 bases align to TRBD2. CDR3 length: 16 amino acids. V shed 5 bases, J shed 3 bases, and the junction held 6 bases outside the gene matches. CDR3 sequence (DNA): TGTGCCAGCAGTGGGGGACTAGCGGACCTCTACAATGAGCAGTTCTTC. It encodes CASSGGLADLYNEQFF.

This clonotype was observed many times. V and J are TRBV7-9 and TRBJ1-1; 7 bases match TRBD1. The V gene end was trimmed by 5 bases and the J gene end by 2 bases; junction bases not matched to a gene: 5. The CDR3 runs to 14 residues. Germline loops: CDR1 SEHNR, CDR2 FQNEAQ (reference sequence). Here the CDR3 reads CASSIQGGNTEAFF. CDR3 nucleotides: TGTGCCAGCAGCATCCAGGGGGGAAACACTGAAGCTTTCTTT.

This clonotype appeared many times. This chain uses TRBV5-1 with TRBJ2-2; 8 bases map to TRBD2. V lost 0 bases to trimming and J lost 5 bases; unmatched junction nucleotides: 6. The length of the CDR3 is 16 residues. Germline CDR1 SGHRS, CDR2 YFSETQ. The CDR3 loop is CASSLELAGQTGELFF. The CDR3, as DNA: TGCGCCAGCAGCTTGGAGCTAGCGGGCCAAACCGGGGAGCTGTTTTTT.

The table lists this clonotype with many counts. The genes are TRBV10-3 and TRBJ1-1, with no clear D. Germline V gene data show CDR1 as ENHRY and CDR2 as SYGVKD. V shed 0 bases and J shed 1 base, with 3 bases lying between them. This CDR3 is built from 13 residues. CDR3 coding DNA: TGTGCCATCAGTGAGTCGCAGAACACTGAAGCTTTCTTT. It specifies CAISESQNTEAFF.

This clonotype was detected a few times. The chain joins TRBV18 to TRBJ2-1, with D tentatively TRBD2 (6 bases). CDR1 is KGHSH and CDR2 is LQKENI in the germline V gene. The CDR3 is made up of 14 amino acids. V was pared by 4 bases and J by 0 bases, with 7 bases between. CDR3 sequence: CASSLGSSYNEQFF. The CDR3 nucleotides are TGTGCCAGCTCACTCGGGAGCTCCTACAATGAGCAGTTCTTC.